Listed below are T cell receptor beta chains from one sample, sequenced in a study of T-cell memory formation after mild COVID-19. Each CDR3 protein is one row after TCRdb ran MiXCR on the 5' RACE reads. The table includes more than 450,000 distinct CDR3 sequences, approximately 18% detected once. The sequencing sample was made of PBMCs or a T cell subset sorted from them (not recorded which). The receptors here all came from an adult woman who had mild COVID-19 (a few samples of this study predate the infection). Cell type and time point are not known. The CDR3 runs from the conserved cysteine through the conserved F or W. Each record gives: V gene, J gene, CDR3 protein.

V gene: TRBV20-1; J gene: TRBJ2-7; CDR3 protein: CSASGGAHPYEQYF
V gene: TRBV7-8; J gene: TRBJ2-1; CDR3 protein: CASSFRTSGGLYNEQFF
V gene: TRBV30; J gene: TRBJ1-1; CDR3 protein: CAWSVSWGAKMNTEAFF
V gene: TRBV12-3/TRBV12-4; J gene: TRBJ1-1; CDR3 protein: CASSLVQRWEAFF
V gene: TRBV19; J gene: TRBJ2-6; CDR3 protein: CASWEGTGANVLTF
V gene: TRBV9; J gene: TRBJ2-7; CDR3 protein: CASSVGGLDPSYEQYF
V gene: TRBV27; J gene: TRBJ2-7; CDR3 protein: CASSLSAAAYEQYF
V gene: TRBV11-2; J gene: TRBJ2-7; CDR3 protein: CASSTLVSYEQYF
V gene: TRBV12-3/TRBV12-4; J gene: TRBJ2-3; CDR3 protein: CASSLGTGTPRTDTQYF
V gene: TRBV10-3; J gene: TRBJ1-6; CDR3 protein: CAISESGASPLHF
V gene: TRBV5-1; J gene: TRBJ2-1; CDR3 protein: CASSHGAGGPGEQFF
V gene: TRBV20-1; J gene: TRBJ2-2; CDR3 protein: CSARDGGAWNTGELFF
V gene: TRBV6-5; J gene: TRBJ1-1; CDR3 protein: CASSYRGGARNTEAFF
V gene: TRBV4-2; J gene: TRBJ2-7; CDR3 protein: CASSRVHSGSSYEQYF
V gene: TRBV10-3; J gene: TRBJ2-3; CDR3 protein: CAISGIGLKRGDTQYF
V gene: TRBV5-1; J gene: TRBJ2-2; CDR3 protein: CASSLKGAGELFF
V gene: TRBV6-5; J gene: TRBJ2-3; CDR3 protein: CASSYSSYSRGGTDTQYF
V gene: TRBV5-5; J gene: TRBJ1-1; CDR3 protein: CASSYGQSNTEAFF
V gene: TRBV7-3; J gene: TRBJ2-1; CDR3 protein: CASSQSGVGNEQFF
V gene: TRBV11-2; J gene: TRBJ1-2; CDR3 protein: CASSVYRDGYGYTF
V gene: TRBV15; J gene: TRBJ2-7; CDR3 protein: CATSREGTVYEQYF
V gene: TRBV19; J gene: TRBJ1-5; CDR3 protein: CASSISDRGGGNQPQHF
V gene: TRBV7-8; J gene: TRBJ2-3; CDR3 protein: CASSSIDRGTDTQYF
V gene: TRBV7-2; J gene: TRBJ1-2; CDR3 protein: CASSSDRWPYGYTF
V gene: TRBV5-1; J gene: TRBJ2-7; CDR3 protein: CASSGAGTSYEQYF
V gene: TRBV5-1; J gene: TRBJ1-5; CDR3 protein: CASSLYPGSNQPQHF
V gene: TRBV5-4; J gene: TRBJ1-6; CDR3 protein: CASSSINSPLHF
V gene: TRBV27; J gene: TRBJ2-1; CDR3 protein: CASSPFTGDINNEQFF
V gene: TRBV4-1; J gene: TRBJ1-2; CDR3 protein: CASSQVGGRITYGYTF
V gene: TRBV24-1; J gene: TRBJ2-5; CDR3 protein: CATAPRGGQETQYF
V gene: TRBV28; J gene: TRBJ2-1; CDR3 protein: CASSYEGGTHNEQFF
V gene: TRBV30; J gene: TRBJ2-7; CDR3 protein: CACVVIDGGHEQYF
V gene: TRBV7-2; J gene: TRBJ2-6; CDR3 protein: CASSLARDRVNAGANVLTF
V gene: TRBV20-1; J gene: TRBJ2-1; CDR3 protein: CSVPPEGLAGLNEQFF
V gene: TRBV15; J gene: TRBJ2-4; CDR3 protein: CATSRDRGDIQYF
V gene: TRBV7-9; J gene: TRBJ2-5; CDR3 protein: CASKTGGETQYF
V gene: TRBV5-5; J gene: TRBJ2-5; CDR3 protein: CASSFQGLGETQYF
V gene: TRBV11-2; J gene: TRBJ2-7; CDR3 protein: CASSWTGTYEQYF
V gene: TRBV20-1; J gene: TRBJ2-5; CDR3 protein: CSAHPGTSFETQYF
V gene: TRBV7-2; J gene: TRBJ2-2; CDR3 protein: CASSLIATTGELFF
V gene: TRBV20-1; J gene: TRBJ2-3; CDR3 protein: CSARAGLAGNTDTQYF
V gene: TRBV7-2; J gene: TRBJ2-5; CDR3 protein: CASTRTGLQETQYF
V gene: TRBV9; J gene: TRBJ1-2; CDR3 protein: CASSPLTGTRTYGYTF
V gene: TRBV9; J gene: TRBJ2-7; CDR3 protein: CASSPSWGGISYEQYF
V gene: TRBV27; J gene: TRBJ2-2; CDR3 protein: CASSLRRDFYTGELFF
V gene: TRBV5-6; J gene: TRBJ2-4; CDR3 protein: CASSLGRARTKNIQYF
V gene: TRBV5-1; J gene: TRBJ2-1; CDR3 protein: CASSYGYNEQFF